The 17 T cell receptor beta chains reported below all come from one sample, sequenced in a study of blood T cells in healthy people across ages. Primed by a sample-barcoded 5' primer and a J-beta primer mix, a second PCR proceeded for roughly 6 to 12 cycles. TCRdb recomputed calls from the 5' RACE reads with MiXCR, one row per CDR3 protein. The sample has roughly 500,000 distinct CDR3 sequences, less than 25% seen once; the top ten hold 7.5% to 9%. These data were also reused for a study on T cells of mothers and their children.

Input material: blood. The origin of the receptors is a boy younger than 18 in good health.

This clonotype was seen only a few times. The chain has TRBV9 and TRBJ2-1; D may be TRBD1 or TRBD2 (5 bases each). Germline lookup yields CDR1 SGDLS and CDR2 YYNGEE. Trimming stripped 4 bases from V and 7 bases from J, with 21 bases between. The CDR3 has 16 amino acids. CDR3 amino acids: CASSPRGVFSGNEQFF. The CDR3 DNA reads as TGTGCCAGCAGCCCGAGGGGCGTCTTTTCAGGTAATGAGCAGTTCTTC.

V and J are TRBV7-2 and TRBJ1-2, with a weak D call TRBD1 (6 bases). There are 15 residues in the CDR3. With 5 bases removed from V and 5 bases from J, the gap between germline ends came to 18 bases. CDR1 is SGHTA and CDR2 is FQGNSA in the germline V gene. The CDR3 region is CASSPWRGGTYGYTF. The DNA for the CDR3 is TGTGCCAGCAGCCCCTGGAGGGGGGGAACTTATGGCTACACCTTC.

The CDR3 DNA sequence: TGTGCCAGAGGACAGGGAAGGTGTCAGCCCCAGCATTTT. This gives the protein CARGQGRCQPQHF. The chain has TRBV27 and TRBJ1-5; the match to TRBD1 covers 8 bases. J was trimmed by 6 bases and V by 9 bases; bases with no gene match: 7. This CDR3 is 13 amino acids long. Germline lookup yields CDR1 MNHEY and CDR2 SMNVEV (reference sequence).

This clonotype occurred a few times. This chain links TRBV5-1 with TRBJ1-2; 8 nucleotides match TRBD1. CDR3 size: 14 residues. Germline V CDR1 and CDR2: SGHRS, YFSETQ. V was pared by 3 bases and J by 4 bases, with 5 bases of the junction left unmatched. The CDR3, as DNA: TGCGCCAGCAGCTGGGAGGACAGGGCCTATGGCTACACCTTC. Protein product: CASSWEDRAYGYTF.

The chain has TRBV28 and TRBJ1-2; possibly TRBD1 for D (5 bases). The germline gives CDR1 MDHEN, CDR2 SYDVKM. V lost 10 bases and J 3 bases, leaving 15 bases between the germline ends. This CDR3 spans 13 amino acids. The CDR3 loop is CATFRDGYYGYTF. The CDR3 DNA reads TGTGCCACCTTCCGGGACGGCTACTATGGCTACACCTTC.

The genes are TRBV5-1 and TRBJ2-5; unclear D gene. Germline values: CDR1 SGHRS, CDR2 YFSETQ. V lost 3 bases and J 6 bases, leaving 15 bases between the germline ends. The CDR3 contains 14 residues. CDR3 in amino acids: CASSSVLNGKTQYF. CDR3 nucleotide sequence: TGCGCCAGCAGCTCCGTTTTGAATGGAAAGACCCAGTACTTC.

The chain uses TRBV27 and TRBJ2-1; 12 bases are shared with TRBD2. The CDR3 contains 17 residues. Looked up from germline, CDR1 is MNHEY and CDR2 is SMNVEV (reference sequence). The trim removed 4 bases at V and 2 bases at J, leaving 6 bases unmatched. The chain's CDR3 is CASSSGLAGSAYNEQFF. The CDR3 region has the DNA TGTGCCAGCAGTTCAGGACTAGCGGGAAGCGCCTACAATGAGCAGTTCTTC.

The J gene is TRBJ2-7, the V gene TRBV4-2; a weak D match, TRBD2 (5 bases). There are 15 residues in the CDR3. V shed 4 bases and J shed 6 bases, with 19 bases lying between them. CDR1 is LGHNA and CDR2 is YNFKEQ in the germline V gene. Here the CDR3 reads CASSPPVSEGSEQYF. The CDR3 DNA reads TGTGCCAGCAGCCCTCCCGTGAGCGAGGGAAGCGAGCAGTACTTC.

V usage is TRBV5-1 and J usage is TRBJ2-5, with D possibly matching TRBD1 (5 bases). This CDR3 comprises 14 residues. Germline lookup yields CDR1 SGHRS and CDR2 YFSETQ. V was shortened by 3 bases and J by 7 bases, with 16 bases between the two germline ends. The CDR3 reads CASSSRTPRGTQYF. The CDR3 DNA is TGCGCCAGCAGCTCAAGGACACCCCGAGGGACCCAGTACTTC.

The V and J genes are TRBV24-1 and TRBJ2-5; TRBD1 aligns across 9 bases. The CDR3 runs to 15 residues. In germline, CDR1 is KGHDR, CDR2 SFDVKD. Unmatched junction bases numbered 6, after V lost 3 bases and J lost 5 bases. CDR3 nucleotide sequence: TGTGCCACCAGTGATGGATACAGGGGGCGGGAGACCCAGTACTTC. Translation gives CATSDGYRGRETQYF.

J is TRBJ2-5 and V is TRBV7-3; TRBD1 matches at 9 bases. V shed 5 bases, J shed 6 bases, and the junction held 7 bases outside the gene matches. Germline CDR1 SGHTA, CDR2 FQGTGA. The length of the CDR3 is 14 residues. The DNA for the CDR3 is TGTGCCAGCAGCCTATTAGGACAGGGGAAGACCCAGTACTTC. Amino acids: CASSLLGQGKTQYF.

This clonotype was seen more than once but under ten times. The rearrangement links TRBV6-6 to TRBJ2-5; 8 bases are a match to TRBD2. CDR3 length: 14 residues. V was clipped by 6 bases and J by 5 bases; unmatched bases: 8. Germline V gene lookup returns CDR1 MNHNY and CDR2 SVGAGI (reference sequence). The DNA of the CDR3 is TGTGCCAGCAGGGTTAGCGGGGCTGGGGAGACCCAGTACTTC. Translated, it gives CASRVSGAGETQYF.

This clonotype has just one count. For the CDR3, the DNA is TGTGCCAGCAGCTCGAGGGATGGCGGCTACACCTTC. Its protein is CASSSRDGGYTF. The J gene is TRBJ1-2, the V gene TRBV7-2; D gene unclear. V lost 4 bases, J lost 8 bases, and 11 bases lay in between. The CDR3 extends over 12 amino acids. The germline gives CDR1 SGHTA, CDR2 FQGNSA.

This clonotype came up a few times. The V call is TRBV5-5, the J call TRBJ2-3; 15 bases fit TRBD2. V was pared by 4 bases and J by 7 bases, with 13 bases of the junction left unmatched. The CDR3 runs 18 residues. The germline gives CDR1 SGHKS, CDR2 YYEKEE (reference sequence). The CDR3 spells CASSLGLAGGRVSHTQYF. The DNA of the CDR3 is TGTGCCAGCAGCCTGGGACTAGCGGGGGGCCGGGTTTCCCATACGCAGTATTTT.

To note about this clonotype: Since a much larger clone is just one base distant, this may be a read error. The chain employs TRBV7-9 and TRBJ2-5, with D unresolved. TRBJ2-1 explains the end of the DNA better; the J call may be wrong. Germline CDR1 SEHNR, CDR2 FQNEAQ (reference sequence). The CDR3 consists of 14 residues. The CDR3 DNA follows: TGTGCCAGCAGCTTAGTTATCGGAGACAAAGAGCAGTTCTTC. Its protein product is CASSLVIGDKEQFF.

The chain recombines TRBV4-3 with TRBJ1-2, with D perhaps matching TRBD1 (6 bases). Trimming removed 0 bases at V and 5 bases at J, with 19 bases between. Germline loops: CDR1 LGHNA, CDR2 YSLEER. This CDR3 comprises 17 residues. The CDR3 DNA is TGCGCCAGCAGCCAAGATTCCGACACAGGGCGTTGGTATGGCTACACCTTC. Protein sequence: CASSQDSDTGRWYGYTF.

The chain carries TRBV28 and TRBJ2-3, with 13 nucleotides matching TRBD2. Germline V gene sequence: CDR1 MDHEN, CDR2 SYDVKM. The trim removed 3 bases at V and 2 bases at J, leaving 11 bases unmatched. This CDR3 comprises 19 residues. Here the CDR3 reads CASSFPSGTSGVITDTQYF. The DNA for the CDR3 is TGTGCCAGCAGTTTCCCCTCGGGGACTAGCGGGGTCATCACAGATACGCAGTATTTT.